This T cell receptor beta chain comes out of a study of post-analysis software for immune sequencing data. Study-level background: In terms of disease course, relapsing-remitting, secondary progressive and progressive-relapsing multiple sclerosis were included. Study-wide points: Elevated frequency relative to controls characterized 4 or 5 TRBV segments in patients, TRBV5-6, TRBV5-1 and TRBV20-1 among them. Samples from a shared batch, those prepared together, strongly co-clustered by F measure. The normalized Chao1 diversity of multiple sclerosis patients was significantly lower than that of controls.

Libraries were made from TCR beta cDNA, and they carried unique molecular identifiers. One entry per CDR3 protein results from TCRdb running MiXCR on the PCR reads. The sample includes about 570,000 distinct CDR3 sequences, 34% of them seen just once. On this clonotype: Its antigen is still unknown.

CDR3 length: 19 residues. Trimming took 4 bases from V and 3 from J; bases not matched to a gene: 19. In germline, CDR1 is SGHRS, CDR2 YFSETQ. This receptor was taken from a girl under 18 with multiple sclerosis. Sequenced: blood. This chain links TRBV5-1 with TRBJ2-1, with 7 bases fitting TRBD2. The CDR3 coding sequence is TGCGCCAGCAGCCGGACTAGGATCGGCGGGACTCCCAGCTACAATGAGCAGTTCTTC. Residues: CASSRTRIGGTPSYNEQFF. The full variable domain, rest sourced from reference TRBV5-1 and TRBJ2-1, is KAGVTQTPRYLIKTRGQQVTLSCSPISGHRSVSWYQQTPGQGLQFLFEYFSETQRNKGNFPGRFSGRQFSNSRSEMNVSTLELGDSALYLCASSRTRIGGTPSYNEQFFGPGTRLTVL.